The sequence of this T cell receptor beta chain was determined in a study of shared clonotypes between healthy human individuals. About this clone itself: Its antigen is not known.

CD8 cells regarded as naive lacked CD45RO, were positively chosen for CCR7, and omitted terminally differentiated effector memory CD45RA+ cells. Assay used: immunoSEQ multiplex PCR; TCRdb lists only in-frame clones, some missing. Of more than 2 million clones listed, about 94% are singletons. Study-wide results and caveats: Researchers found naive subsets generally carried larger estimated richness than memory subsets. Non-shared clonotypes had lower generation probabilities than clonotypes shared by all four sorted-subset donors.

Specimen: naive CD8+ T cells sorted from blood. The clonotype comes from a man younger than 30 in good health.

The DNA of the CDR3 is TGTGCCTGGAGTGACGCGGCGGGGGAATTCTACGAGCAGTACTTC. It translates to CAWSDAAGEFYEQYF. The chain links TRBV30 to TRBJ2-7; TRBD2 matches 7 bases. Germline V lookup: CDR1 GTSNPN, CDR2 SVGIG (reference sequence). The CDR3 loop spans 15 amino acids. J lost 3 bases, V lost 1 base, and 9 bases had no gene match.